This T cell receptor (beta chain) is from a study of shared clonotypes between healthy human individuals. Here immunoSEQ multiplex PCR was the method, and the copy in TCRdb shows in-frame clones only, minus some. The sample records 2,500,000 or so clones, over 85% being singletons. This clonotype was sampled from a young man in good health. Some clones in this sample may be carry-over from other donors' samples. The specimen was naive CD4+ T cells from PBMCs. Subset indicated: CD45RA+ positively selected.

The CDR3 loop is CASSFGFGELFF. CDR3 sequence (DNA): TGTGCCAGCAGCTTTGGCTTCGGGGAGCTGTTTTTT. V gene TRBV13 combines with J gene TRBJ2-2; no clear D gene. Germline-derived CDR1 and CDR2 are PRHDT and FYEKMQ (reference sequence). The CDR3 extends over 12 amino acids. Trimming cost V 3 bases and J 7 bases, with 6 bases left between them.